These T cell receptor beta chains were read from a single sample in a study of neoadjuvant anti-PD-1 for oral cavity cancer. Method: immunoSEQ multiplex PCR; TCRdb's copy keeps in-frame clones and lacks some. Seen here are around 4,700 clones, roughly 64% observed once, and the top ten hold about 7.8%. Sequenced material: tumor tissue, taken before nivolumab (anti-PD-1) treatment. The receptors here all came from a person between 40 and 80 years old with oral cavity squamous cell carcinoma. Both conserved end residues are part of each CDR3. The order of the fields is V gene, clone size, J gene, D gene, CDR3 DNA, CDR3 protein. The D gene is left open where the match is weak. The size entry is marked missing in some rows and otherwise reads once, few, many or a size class.

TRBV11-2	-	TRBJ1-1	-	TGTGCCAGCAGCTTAGGGTACGGGAACACTGAAGCTTTCTTT	CASSLGYGNTEAFF
TRBV29-1	-	TRBJ2-5	-	TGCAGCGGGAGGGTTCTGGAAGAGACCCAGTACTTC	CSGRVLEETQYF
TRBV11-2	-	TRBJ2-7	-	TGTGCCAGCAGCTTAGCTCGGACAACTTACGAGCAGTACTTC	CASSLARTTYEQYF
TRBV4-1	-	TRBJ1-1	TRBD1	TGCGCCAGCAGCCCCGGACAGGGCCCCATGAACACTGAAGCTTTCTTT	CASSPGQGPMNTEAFF
TRBV6-6	-	TRBJ2-5	TRBD1	TGTGCCAGCAGTTACACCCTGGACAGGGGAGGTGAGACCCAGTACTTC	CASSYTLDRGGETQYF
TRBV28	-	TRBJ2-6	TRBD2	TGTGCCAGCAGGGGGGGAGGGTCTGGGGCCAACGTCCTGACTTTC	CASRGGGSGANVLTF
TRBV4-1	-	TRBJ1-4	-	TGCGCCAGCAGCGTAACCGGGACGTCTGGTGAAAAACTGTTTTTT	CASSVTGTSGEKLFF
TRBV6-1	-	TRBJ2-7	-	TGTGCCAGCAGGGATCCGGGCAGGGGTTCCTACGAGCAGTACTTC	CASRDPGRGSYEQYF
TRBV7-8	-	TRBJ1-1	-	TGTGCCAGCAGCGCAGTGACAGTGAACACTGAAGCTTTCTTT	CASSAVTVNTEAFF
TRBV6-5	-	TRBJ1-5	-	TGTGCCAGCACCACCGACATTAATCAGCCCCAGCATTTT	CASTTDINQPQHF
TRBV5-1	-	TRBJ1-6	-	TGCGCCAGCAGCTTGTTGGGGGCTTCGAAATCACCCCTCCACTTT	CASSLLGASKSPLHF
TRBV30	once	TRBJ2-3	-	TGTGCCTGGAGCACCGGCACAGATACGCAGTATTTT	CAWSTGTDTQYF
TRBV7-7	few	TRBJ2-7	-	TGTGCTAGCAGCTTATTCCAAGGCTACGAGCAGTACTTC	CASSLFQGYEQYF
TRBV27	-	TRBJ1-5	TRBD1	TGTGCCAGCAGTTTAGCGGGGACAGGGGGGTATAGCAATCAGCCCCAGCATTTT	CASSLAGTGGYSNQPQHF
TRBV18	few	TRBJ1-5	TRBD1	TGTGCCAGCTCGCGGGACAGTCTTAGCAATCAGCCCCAGCATTTT	CASSRDSLSNQPQHF
TRBV4-2	once	TRBJ2-1	-	TGTGCCAGCAGCGACAGCGGGTCCTCCTACAATGAGCAGTTCTTC	CASSDSGSSYNEQFF